This entry lists 20 T cell receptor beta chains sequenced from one sample in a study of CD8+ T cells in alopecia areata. After isolation, RNA underwent reverse transcription to generate cDNA as the sequencing template. Some clones are missing from TCRdb's copy, which holds only in-frame ones; the method was immunoSEQ multiplex PCR. Here the sample spans about 190,000 clones, 45% to 65% being singletons. The treatment denotes: oral pan-JAK inhibitor, 5-10 mg twice daily. The input for sequencing was CD4+ T cells sorted from blood, taken at week 4, from a patient treated with tofacitinib. These receptors were taken from a human donor with alopecia areata.

This CDR3 is CASSLEGGSNQPQHF. CDR3 DNA: TGTGCCAGCAGCTTAGAGGGCGGTAGCAATCAGCCCCAGCATTTT. The chain employs TRBV7-9 and TRBJ1-5, with D uncertain. Deletions cut 1 base from V and 0 bases from J, with 7 bases between. The CDR3 is 15 residues long. Germline V gene sequence: CDR1 SEHNR, CDR2 FQNEAQ (reference sequence).

The chain joins TRBV2 to TRBJ2-7, with 10 bases that match TRBD2. The J segment lost 8 bases and the V segment lost 6 bases, leaving 4 bases of the junction unmatched. The CDR3 length is 12 residues. The germline V gene encodes CDR1 SNHLY and CDR2 FYNNEI. CDR3 DNA: TGTGCCAGCAGACCTAGCGGGAGCCAGCAGTACTTC. This codes for CASRPSGSQQYF.

This chain connects TRBV4-3 to TRBJ2-7, with 10 nucleotides matching TRBD2. The CDR3 sequence is 20 residues long. Germline V gene lookup returns CDR1 LGHNA and CDR2 YSLEER. The trim removed 0 bases at V and 2 bases at J, leaving 16 bases unmatched. The CDR3, as DNA: TGCGCCAGCAGCCAAGATCTCCTCGGGGGAGCGGGAGGGATGACCTACGAGCAGTACTTC. As protein: CASSQDLLGGAGGMTYEQYF.

This clone was detected once. The gene calls are TRBV6-5 and TRBJ2-1; D remains ambiguous. This CDR3 has 14 amino acids. V dropped 2 bases and J dropped 4 bases, with 9 bases sitting between them. Germline CDR1 is MNHEY and CDR2 is SVGAGI. The CDR3 nucleotides are TGTGCCAGCAGTTACAGCCACGCTTACAATGAGCAGTTCTTC. This gives the protein CASSYSHAYNEQFF.

V usage is TRBV6-6 and J usage is TRBJ2-7; 11 bases fit TRBD1. V dropped 6 bases and J dropped 3; count of bases not matched to a gene: 7. The germline V gene encodes CDR1 MNHNY and CDR2 SVGAGI (reference sequence). This CDR3 region has 15 residues. The chain's CDR3 is CASSHGTGGFYEQYF. CDR3 sequence (DNA): TGTGCCAGCAGCCACGGGACAGGGGGATTCTACGAGCAGTACTTC.

The chain combines TRBV30 with TRBJ1-2; D gene uncertain. From germline, CDR1 is GTSNPN and CDR2 SVGIG (reference sequence). With 0 bases removed from V and 4 bases from J, the gap between germline ends came to 9 bases. The CDR3 spans 13 residues. CDR3 nucleotide sequence: TGTGCCTGGAGTGTACGACTCGGCTATGGCTACACCTTC. Translated: CAWSVRLGYGYTF.

The chain carries TRBV18 and TRBJ2-5; unclear D gene. The CDR3 extends over 13 amino acids. CDR1 and CDR2 from the germline V gene are KGHSH and LQKENI. V gave up 2 bases and J gave up 5 bases, with 9 bases separating them. In nucleotides, the CDR3 is TGTGCCAGCTCACCATATGGAAGGGAGACCCAGTACTTC. This gives the protein CASSPYGRETQYF.

In its sample, this clone was seen a few times. The chain uses TRBV29-1 and TRBJ2-5; 8 nucleotides agree with TRBD1. Trimming removed 8 bases from V and 5 bases from J; junction bases left unmatched: 13. The germline gives CDR1 SQVTM, CDR2 ANQGSEA. There are 14 residues in the CDR3. CDR3 amino acids: CSHQYGTGLETQYF. The CDR3 DNA reads as TGCAGCCACCAGTATGGGACAGGACTGGAGACCCAGTACTTC.

V usage is TRBV7-2 and J usage is TRBJ1-5; a weak D match, TRBD1 (5 bases). Trimming stripped 2 bases from V and 4 bases from J, with 9 bases between. Per germline, CDR1 SGHTA and CDR2 FQGNSA. The CDR3 is 14 amino acids. The DNA for the CDR3 is TGTGCCAGCAGCTTAATCCCAGGGAATCAGCCCCAGCATTTT. This encodes CASSLIPGNQPQHF.

This clone was observed a handful of times. This chain connects TRBV7-8 to TRBJ2-7; D ambiguous. This CDR3 region has 15 residues. V lost 6 bases and J lost 3, with 18 bases in between. Per germline, CDR1 SGHVS and CDR2 FQNEAQ. CDR3 residues: CASSFDSNPVYEQYF. In DNA form, the CDR3 reads TGTGCCAGCAGTTTCGACTCAAACCCCGTCTACGAGCAGTACTTC.

The sample holds a few counts of this clone. The chain is built from TRBV27 and TRBJ2-3, with D possibly called TRBD1 or TRBD2 (6 bases each). CDR1 MNHEY and CDR2 SMNVEV come from the germline V gene (reference sequence). Trimming removed 3 bases at V and 5 bases at J, with 12 bases between. The CDR3 totals 14 residues. This CDR3 reads CASSFGGRGDTQYF. The DNA for the CDR3 is TGTGCCAGCAGTTTTGGGGGGCGAGGAGATACGCAGTATTTT.

CDR3 DNA: TGCAGCGCCAAGGGCAGAAGTGGGCAGCCCCAGCATTTT. Its protein product is CSAKGRSGQPQHF. V gene TRBV29-1 combines with J gene TRBJ1-5; D uncertain. Trimming left V 7 bases short and J 7 bases short, with 17 bases between. Germline V gene data show CDR1 as SQVTM and CDR2 as ANQGSEA. There are 13 residues in the CDR3.

The rearrangement joins TRBV7-2 to TRBJ2-2, with D unresolved. The germline CDR1 and CDR2 sequences are SGHTA and FQGNSA. Trimming removed 5 bases from V and 8 bases from J, with 15 bases in between. The CDR3 covers 14 residues. As DNA, the CDR3 is TGTGCCAGCAGCCAAGGAGCGCCCATGGGGGAGCTGTTTTTT. Translating gives CASSQGAPMGELFF.

This clone has a handful of counts. The V and J genes are TRBV29-1 and TRBJ2-1; 10 bases agree with TRBD2. In germline, CDR1 is SQVTM, CDR2 ANQGSEA. V dropped 0 bases and J dropped 10; count of bases not matched to a gene: 9. CDR3 length: 15 residues. For the CDR3, the DNA is TGCAGCGTTGAAGATGCGCTAGCGGGAGCTGTGGAGCAGTTCTTC. Translated: CSVEDALAGAVEQFF.

The J gene is TRBJ2-5, the V gene TRBV30; D tentatively fits TRBD1 or TRBD2 (5 bases each). From germline, CDR1 is GTSNPN and CDR2 SVGIG (reference sequence). CDR3 length equals 13 residues. Trimming left V 2 bases short and J 4 bases short, with 11 bases between. CDR3: CAWSSGGVETQYF. The CDR3 DNA reads as TGTGCCTGGAGTTCTGGGGGTGTAGAGACCCAGTACTTC.

The chain employs TRBV4-3 and TRBJ1-4; tentative D call: TRBD1 (6 bases). The CDR3 sequence is 15 residues long. Germline-derived CDR1 and CDR2 are LGHNA and YSLEER. Trimming pared 1 base from V and 2 bases from J, leaving 8 bases between. CDR3 bases: TGCGCCAGCAGCCAAGGGGGGCGCACTAATGAAAAACTGTTTTTT. Its translation is CASSQGGRTNEKLFF.

This clone turned up a few times. V usage is TRBV5-1 and J usage is TRBJ2-1; the match to TRBD1 covers 9 bases. Germline CDR1 is SGHRS and CDR2 is YFSETQ. After removal of 6 bases from V and 7 bases from J, the junction contained 17 bases not matched to a gene. The CDR3 runs to 17 residues. CDR3 residues: CASTRRSTGGAGNEQFF. CDR3 nucleotide sequence: TGCGCCAGCACACGTCGGTCCACAGGGGGCGCAGGAAATGAGCAGTTCTTC.

This sequence joins TRBV13 and TRBJ1-2; D remains unclear. Germline CDR1 is PRHDT and CDR2 is FYEKMQ (reference sequence). V gave up 1 base and J gave up 5 bases, with 5 bases separating them. CDR3 length equals 12 residues. The CDR3 sequence: CASSLASYGYTF. The CDR3 region has the DNA TGTGCCAGCAGCTTAGCGAGTTATGGCTACACCTTC.

V usage is TRBV7-9 and J usage is TRBJ2-2; 8 nucleotides line up with TRBD1. This CDR3 is built from 16 residues. V was pared by 5 bases and J by 9 bases, with 14 bases of the junction left unmatched. Germline V gene sequence: CDR1 SEHNR, CDR2 FQNEAQ (reference sequence). DNA for the CDR3: TGTGCCAGCAGCGCAGGACAGGGAATAACGATCCGGGAGCTGTTTTTT. Residues: CASSAGQGITIRELFF. The complete variable domain, with remaining parts taken from reference TRBV7-9 and TRBJ2-2, reads DTGVSQNPRHKITKRGQNVTFRCDPISEHNRLYWYRQTLGQGPEFLTYFQNEAQLEKSRLLSDRFSAERPKGSFSTLEIQRTEQGDSAMYLCASSAGQGITIRELFFGEGSRLTVL.

This clone has a handful of counts. The rearrangement uses TRBV7-2 and TRBJ1-1; 7 bases match TRBD1. The CDR3 runs to 15 residues. Germline loops: CDR1 SGHTA, CDR2 FQGNSA. V shed 5 bases and J 0 bases; nucleotides not matched to a gene: 6. CDR3 in DNA: TGTGCCAGCAGCACCGAGGGGGCGGTGAACACTGAAGCTTTCTTT. Its protein is CASSTEGAVNTEAFF.